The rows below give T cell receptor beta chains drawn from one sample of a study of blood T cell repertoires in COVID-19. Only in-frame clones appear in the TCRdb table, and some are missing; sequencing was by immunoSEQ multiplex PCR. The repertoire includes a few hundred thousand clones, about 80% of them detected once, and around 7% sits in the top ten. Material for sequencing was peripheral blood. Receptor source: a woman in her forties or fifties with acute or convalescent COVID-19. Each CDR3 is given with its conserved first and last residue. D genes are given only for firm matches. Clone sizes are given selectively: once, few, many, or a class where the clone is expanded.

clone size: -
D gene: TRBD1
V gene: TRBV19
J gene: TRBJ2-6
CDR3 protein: CASSRQGATSGANVLTF
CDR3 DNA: TGTGCCAGTAGTCGGCAGGGGGCTACCTCTGGGGCCAACGTCCTGACTTTC

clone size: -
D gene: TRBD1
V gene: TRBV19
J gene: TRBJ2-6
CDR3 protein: CASSTGTGGSNVLTF
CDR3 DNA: TGTGCCAGTAGTACTGGGACAGGGGGCTCCAACGTCCTGACTTTC

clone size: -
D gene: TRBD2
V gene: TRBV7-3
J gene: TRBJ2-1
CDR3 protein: CASSRLAGGRHEQFF
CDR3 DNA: TGTGCCAGCAGCCGCCTAGCGGGGGGGCGGCATGAGCAGTTCTTC

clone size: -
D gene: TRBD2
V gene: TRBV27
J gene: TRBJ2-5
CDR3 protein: CASSIRAGVGETQYF
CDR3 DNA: TGTGCCAGCAGTATCAGAGCGGGAGTGGGAGAGACCCAGTACTTC

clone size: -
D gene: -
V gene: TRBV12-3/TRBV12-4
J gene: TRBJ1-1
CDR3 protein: CASSSELIAEAFF
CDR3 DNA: TGTGCCAGCAGTTCGGAGCTGATCGCTGAAGCTTTCTTT

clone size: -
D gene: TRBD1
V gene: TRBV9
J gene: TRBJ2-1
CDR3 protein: CASSAGQGAYNEQFF
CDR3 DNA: TGTGCCAGCAGCGCGGGACAGGGGGCCTACAATGAGCAGTTCTTC

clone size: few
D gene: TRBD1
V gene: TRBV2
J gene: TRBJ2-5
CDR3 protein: CASSGEQGADLKETQYF
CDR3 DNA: TGTGCCAGCAGTGGGGAGCAGGGGGCAGACTTGAAAGAGACCCAGTACTTC

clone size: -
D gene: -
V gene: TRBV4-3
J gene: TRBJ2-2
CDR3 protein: CASSQEGRVGELFF
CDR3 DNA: TGCGCCAGCAGCCAAGAAGGGCGGGTCGGGGAGCTGTTTTTT

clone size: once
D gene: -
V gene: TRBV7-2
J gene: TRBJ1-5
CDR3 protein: CASSSWGGVNQPQHF
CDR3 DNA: TGTGCCAGCAGCTCGTGGGGGGGCGTCAATCAGCCCCAGCATTTT

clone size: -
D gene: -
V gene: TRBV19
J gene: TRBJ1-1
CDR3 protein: CASSRELGPNTEAFF
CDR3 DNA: TGTGCCAGTAGTCGGGAGCTGGGGCCGAACACTGAAGCTTTCTTT

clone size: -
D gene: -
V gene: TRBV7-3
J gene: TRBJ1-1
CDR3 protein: CASSKTGSPEAFF
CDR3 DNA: TGTGCCAGCAGCAAAACCGGGTCGCCTGAAGCTTTCTTT

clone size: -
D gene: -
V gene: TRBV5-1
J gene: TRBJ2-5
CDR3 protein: CASSLAFRETQYF
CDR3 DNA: TGCGCCAGCAGCTTGGCCTTCCGAGAGACCCAGTACTTC

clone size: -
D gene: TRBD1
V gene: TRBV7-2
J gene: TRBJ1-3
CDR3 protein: CASSQTGVHSGNTIYF
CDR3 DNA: TGTGCCAGCAGCCAGACAGGGGTCCACTCTGGAAACACCATATATTTT

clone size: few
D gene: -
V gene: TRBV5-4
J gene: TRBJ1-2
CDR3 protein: CASSPWSTDYGYTF
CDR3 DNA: TGTGCCAGCAGCCCGTGGAGTACTGACTATGGCTACACCTTC

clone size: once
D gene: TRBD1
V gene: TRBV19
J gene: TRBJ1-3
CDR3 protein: CASSTGQGVNTIYF
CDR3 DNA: TGTGCCAGTAGTACCGGACAGGGTGTGAACACCATATATTTT

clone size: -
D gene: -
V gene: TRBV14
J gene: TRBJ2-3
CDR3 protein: CASSQMGLQSDTQYF
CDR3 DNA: TGTGCCAGCAGCCAAATGGGGCTACAGTCGGATACGCAGTATTTT

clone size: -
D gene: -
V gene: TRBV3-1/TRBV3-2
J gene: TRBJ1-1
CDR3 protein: CASSLINGEKAFF
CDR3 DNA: TGTGCCAGCAGCCTAATAAATGGGGAGAAGGCTTTCTTT

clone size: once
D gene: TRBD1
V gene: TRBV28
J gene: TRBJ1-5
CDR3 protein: CASSSTGTVIYSNQPQHF
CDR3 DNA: TGTGCCAGCAGCTCGACCGGGACAGTCATTTATAGCAATCAGCCCCAGCATTTT

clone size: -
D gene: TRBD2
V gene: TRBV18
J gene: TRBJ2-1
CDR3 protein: CATSAGVGNEQFF
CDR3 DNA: TGTGCCACATCGGCGGGAGTGGGCAATGAGCAGTTCTTC

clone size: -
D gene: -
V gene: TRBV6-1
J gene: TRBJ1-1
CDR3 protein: CASSEVPWAGTEAFF
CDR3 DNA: TGTGCCAGCAGTGAAGTTCCTTGGGCAGGCACTGAAGCTTTCTTT

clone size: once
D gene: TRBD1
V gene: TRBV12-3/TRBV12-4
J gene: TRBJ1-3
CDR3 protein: CASNTGVGNTIYF
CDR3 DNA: TGTGCCAGCAACACAGGGGTTGGAAACACCATATATTTT

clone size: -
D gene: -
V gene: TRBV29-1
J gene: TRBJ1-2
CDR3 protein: CSVGALNYGYTF
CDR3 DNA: TGCAGCGTTGGCGCCCTTAACTATGGCTACACCTTC

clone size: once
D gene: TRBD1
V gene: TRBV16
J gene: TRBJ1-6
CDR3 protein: CASSQLTGGNSPLHF
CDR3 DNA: TGTGCCAGCAGCCAATTGACAGGGGGCAATTCACCCCTCCACTTT

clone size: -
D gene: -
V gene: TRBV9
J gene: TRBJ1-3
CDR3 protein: CASSVATGSGNTIYF
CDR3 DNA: TGTGCCAGCAGCGTAGCGACGGGCTCTGGAAACACCATATATTTT

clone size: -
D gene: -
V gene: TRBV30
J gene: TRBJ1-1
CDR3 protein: CAWSRGLNTEAFF
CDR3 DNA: TGTGCCTGGAGTCGGGGATTGAACACTGAAGCTTTCTTT

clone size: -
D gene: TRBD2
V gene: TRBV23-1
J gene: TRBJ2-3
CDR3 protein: CASSQTAGLARGCTDTQYF
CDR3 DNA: TGCGCCAGCAGTCAAACCGCGGGACTAGCGAGGGGGTGCACAGATACGCAGTATTTT

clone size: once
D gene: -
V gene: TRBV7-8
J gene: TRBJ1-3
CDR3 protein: CASSPSVNTIYF
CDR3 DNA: TGTGCCAGCAGCCCTTCGGTAAACACCATATATTTT

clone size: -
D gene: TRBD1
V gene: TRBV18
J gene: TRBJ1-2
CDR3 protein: CASSPTTGTGVNGYTF
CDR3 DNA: TGTGCCAGCTCACCCACAACCGGGACAGGGGTTAACGGCTACACCTTC

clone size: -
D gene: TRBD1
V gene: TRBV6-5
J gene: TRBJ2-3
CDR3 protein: CASTLQGGTDTQYF
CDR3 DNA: TGTGCCAGCACATTACAGGGGGGCACAGATACGCAGTATTTT

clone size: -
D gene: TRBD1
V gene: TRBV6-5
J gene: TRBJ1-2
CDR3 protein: CASSYSSQGVGYTF
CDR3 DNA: TGTGCCAGCAGTTACTCGAGCCAGGGGGTTGGCTACACCTTC